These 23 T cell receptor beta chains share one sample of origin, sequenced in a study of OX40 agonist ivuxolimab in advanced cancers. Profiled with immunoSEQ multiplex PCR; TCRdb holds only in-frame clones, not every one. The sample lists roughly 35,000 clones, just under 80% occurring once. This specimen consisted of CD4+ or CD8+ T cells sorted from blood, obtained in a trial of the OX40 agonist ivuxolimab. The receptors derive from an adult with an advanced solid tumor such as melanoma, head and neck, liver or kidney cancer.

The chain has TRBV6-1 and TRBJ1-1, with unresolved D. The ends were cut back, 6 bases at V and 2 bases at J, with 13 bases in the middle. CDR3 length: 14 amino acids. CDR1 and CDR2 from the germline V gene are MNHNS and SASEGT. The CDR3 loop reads CASSPIDANTEAFF. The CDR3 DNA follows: TGTGCCAGCAGCCCCATCGACGCAAACACTGAAGCTTTCTTT.

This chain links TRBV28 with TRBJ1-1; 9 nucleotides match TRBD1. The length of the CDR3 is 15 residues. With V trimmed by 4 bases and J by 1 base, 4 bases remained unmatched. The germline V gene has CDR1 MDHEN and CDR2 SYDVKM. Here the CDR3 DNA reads TGTGCCAGCAGTTCCCCGGGACAGGGGAACACTGAAGCTTTCTTT. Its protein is CASSSPGQGNTEAFF.

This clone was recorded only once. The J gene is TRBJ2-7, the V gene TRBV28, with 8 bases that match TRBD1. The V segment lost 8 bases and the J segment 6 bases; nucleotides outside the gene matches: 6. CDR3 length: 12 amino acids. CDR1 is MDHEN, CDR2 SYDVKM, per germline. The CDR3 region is CASLRTGREQYF. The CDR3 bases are TGTGCCAGCCTCCGGACAGGGCGCGAGCAGTACTTC.

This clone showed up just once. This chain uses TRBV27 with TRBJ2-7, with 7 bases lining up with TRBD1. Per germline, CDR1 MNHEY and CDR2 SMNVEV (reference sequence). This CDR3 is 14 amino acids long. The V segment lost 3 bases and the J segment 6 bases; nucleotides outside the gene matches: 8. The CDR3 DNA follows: TGTGCCAGCAGTTTTCACAGGGGTGGGGGCGAGCAGTACTTC. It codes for CASSFHRGGGEQYF.

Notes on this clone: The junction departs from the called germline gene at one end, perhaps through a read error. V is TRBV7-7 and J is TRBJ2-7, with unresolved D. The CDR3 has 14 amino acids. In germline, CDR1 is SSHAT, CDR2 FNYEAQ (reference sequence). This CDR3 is CASSQAPSSYEQYF. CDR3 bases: TGTGCTAGCAGCCAAGCCCCCAGCTCCTACGAGCAGTACTTC.

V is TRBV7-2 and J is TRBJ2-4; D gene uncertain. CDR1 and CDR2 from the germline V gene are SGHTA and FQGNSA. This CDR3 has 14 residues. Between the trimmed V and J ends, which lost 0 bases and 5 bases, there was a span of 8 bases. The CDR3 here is CASSLAGPQNIQYF. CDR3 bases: TGTGCCAGCAGCTTAGCCGGGCCCCAAAACATTCAGTACTTC. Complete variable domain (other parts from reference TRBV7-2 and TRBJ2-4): GAGVSQSPSNKVTEKGKDVELRCDPISGHTALYWYRQSLGQGLEFLIYFQGNSAPDKSGLPSDRFSAERTGGSVSTLTIQRTQQEDSAVYLCASSLAGPQNIQYFGAGTRLSVL.

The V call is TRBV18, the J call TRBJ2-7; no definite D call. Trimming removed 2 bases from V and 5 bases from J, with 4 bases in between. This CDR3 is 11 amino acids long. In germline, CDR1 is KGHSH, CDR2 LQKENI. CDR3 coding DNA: TGTGCCAGCTCACCAGAAGACGAGCAGTACTTC. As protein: CASSPEDEQYF.

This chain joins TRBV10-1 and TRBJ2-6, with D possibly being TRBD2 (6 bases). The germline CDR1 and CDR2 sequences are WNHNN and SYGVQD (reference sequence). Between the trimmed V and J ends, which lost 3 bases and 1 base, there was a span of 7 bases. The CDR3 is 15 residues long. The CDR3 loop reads CASSEGRSGANVLTF. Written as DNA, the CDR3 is TGCGCCAGCAGTGAAGGGAGGTCTGGGGCCAACGTCCTGACTTTC.

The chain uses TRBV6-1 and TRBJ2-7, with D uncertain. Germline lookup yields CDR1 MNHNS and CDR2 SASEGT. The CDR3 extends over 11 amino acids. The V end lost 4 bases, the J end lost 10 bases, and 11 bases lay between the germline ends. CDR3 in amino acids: CASSANRLQYF. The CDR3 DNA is TGTGCCAGCAGTGCGAATAGACTTCAGTACTTC.

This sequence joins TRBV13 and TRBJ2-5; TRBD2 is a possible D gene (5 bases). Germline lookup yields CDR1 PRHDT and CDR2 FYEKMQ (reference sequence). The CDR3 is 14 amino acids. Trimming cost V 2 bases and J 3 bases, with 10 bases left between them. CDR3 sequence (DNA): TGTGCCAGCAGCTTAATGGCGAGGGAAGAGACCCAGTACTTC. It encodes CASSLMAREETQYF.

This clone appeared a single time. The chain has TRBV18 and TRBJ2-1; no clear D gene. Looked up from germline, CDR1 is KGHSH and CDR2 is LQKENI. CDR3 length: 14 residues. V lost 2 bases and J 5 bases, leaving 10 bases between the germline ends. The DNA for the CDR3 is TGTGCCAGCTCACCAGGTTCGAAAAACAATGAGCAGTTCTTC. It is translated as CASSPGSKNNEQFF.

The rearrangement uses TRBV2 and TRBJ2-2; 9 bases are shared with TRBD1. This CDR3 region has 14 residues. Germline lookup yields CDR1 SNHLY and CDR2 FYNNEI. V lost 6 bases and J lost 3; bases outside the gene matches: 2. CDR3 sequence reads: CASRTGGDTGELFF. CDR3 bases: TGTGCCAGCAGAACAGGGGGCGACACCGGGGAGCTGTTTTTT. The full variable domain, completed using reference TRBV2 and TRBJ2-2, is EPEVTQTPSHQVTQMGQEVILRCVPISNHLYFYWYRQILGQKVEFLVSFYNNEISEKSEIFDDQFSVERPDGSNFTLKIRSTKLEDSAMYFCASRTGGDTGELFFGEGSRLTVL.

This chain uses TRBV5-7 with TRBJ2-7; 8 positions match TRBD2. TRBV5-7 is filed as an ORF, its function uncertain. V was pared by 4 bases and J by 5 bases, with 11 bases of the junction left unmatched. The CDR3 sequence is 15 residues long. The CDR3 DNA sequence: TGTGCCAGCAGCCCTCGGGCGGGGGGAACCCACGAGCAGTACTTC. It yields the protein CASSPRAGGTHEQYF.

CDR3: CASSGESSYNSPLHF. CDR3 sequence (DNA): TGTGCCAGCAGTGGGGAAAGCTCCTATAATTCACCCCTCCACTTT. This rearrangement joins TRBV2 to TRBJ1-6; D unresolved. The ends were cut back, 4 bases at V and 0 bases at J, with 7 bases in the middle. The CDR3 contains 15 residues. Germline V gives CDR1 SNHLY, CDR2 FYNNEI.

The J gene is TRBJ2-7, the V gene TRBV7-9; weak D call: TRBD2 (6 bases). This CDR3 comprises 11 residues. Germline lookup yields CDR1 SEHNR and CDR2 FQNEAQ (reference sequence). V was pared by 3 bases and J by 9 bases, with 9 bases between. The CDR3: CASSLGGGQYF. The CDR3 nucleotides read TGTGCCAGCAGCTTGGGGGGAGGGCAGTACTTC. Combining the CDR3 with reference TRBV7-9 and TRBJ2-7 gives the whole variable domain DTGVSQNPRHKITKRGQNVTFRCDPISEHNRLYWYRQTLGQGPEFLTYFQNEAQLEKSRLLSDRFSAERPKGSFSTLEIQRTEQGDSAMYLCASSLGGGQYFGPGTRLTVT.

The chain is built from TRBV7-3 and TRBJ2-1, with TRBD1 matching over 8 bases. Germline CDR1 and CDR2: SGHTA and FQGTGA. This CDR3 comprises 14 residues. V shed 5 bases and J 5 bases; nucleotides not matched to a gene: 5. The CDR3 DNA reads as TGTGCCAGCAGCCCGGGACAGGCCCACAATGAGCAGTTCTTC. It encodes CASSPGQAHNEQFF.

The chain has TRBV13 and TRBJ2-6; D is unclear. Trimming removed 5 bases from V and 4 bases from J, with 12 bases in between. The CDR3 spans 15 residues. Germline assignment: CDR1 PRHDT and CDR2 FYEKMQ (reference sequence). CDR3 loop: CASSPIRSGANVLTF. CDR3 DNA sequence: TGTGCCAGCAGCCCCATACGCTCCGGGGCCAACGTCCTGACTTTC.

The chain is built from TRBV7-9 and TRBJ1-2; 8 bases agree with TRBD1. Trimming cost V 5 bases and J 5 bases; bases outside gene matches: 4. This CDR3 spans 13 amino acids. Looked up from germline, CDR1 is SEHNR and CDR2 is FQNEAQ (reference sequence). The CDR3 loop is CASSHGQGYGYTF. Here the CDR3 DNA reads TGTGCCAGCAGCCACGGACAGGGATATGGCTACACCTTC.

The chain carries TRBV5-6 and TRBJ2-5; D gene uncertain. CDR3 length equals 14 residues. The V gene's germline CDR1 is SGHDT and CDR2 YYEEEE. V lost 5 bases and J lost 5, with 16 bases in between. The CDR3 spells CASSMGSGFETQYF. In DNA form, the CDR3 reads TGTGCCAGCAGTATGGGGTCGGGCTTCGAGACCCAGTACTTC. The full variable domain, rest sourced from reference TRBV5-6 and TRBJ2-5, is DAGVTQSPTHLIKTRGQQVTLRCSPKSGHDTVSWYQQALGQGPQFIFQYYEEEERQRGNFPDRFSGHQFPNYSSELNVNALLLGDSALYLCASSMGSGFETQYFGPGTRLLVL.

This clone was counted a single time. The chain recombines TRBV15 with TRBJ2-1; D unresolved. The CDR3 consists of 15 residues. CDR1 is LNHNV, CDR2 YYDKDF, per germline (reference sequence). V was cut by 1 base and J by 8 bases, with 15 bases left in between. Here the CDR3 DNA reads TGTGCCACCAGCAGAGGTGGTACTGCTACATATGAGCAGTTCTTC. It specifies CATSRGGTATYEQFF.

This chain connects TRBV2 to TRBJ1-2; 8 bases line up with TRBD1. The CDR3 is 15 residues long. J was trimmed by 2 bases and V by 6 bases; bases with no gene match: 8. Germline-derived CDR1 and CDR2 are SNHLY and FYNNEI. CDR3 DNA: TGTGCCAGCAGCGACGGACAGGGCGGGAACTATGGCTACACCTTC. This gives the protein CASSDGQGGNYGYTF. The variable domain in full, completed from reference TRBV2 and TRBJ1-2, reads EPEVTQTPSHQVTQMGQEVILRCVPISNHLYFYWYRQILGQKVEFLVSFYNNEISEKSEIFDDQFSVERPDGSNFTLKIRSTKLEDSAMYFCASSDGQGGNYGYTFGSGTRLTVV.

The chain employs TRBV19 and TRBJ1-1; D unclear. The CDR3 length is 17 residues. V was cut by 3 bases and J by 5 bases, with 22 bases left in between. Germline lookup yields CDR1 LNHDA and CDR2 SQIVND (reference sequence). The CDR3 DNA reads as TGTGCCAGTAGTATTGGGCAGACTGGGGATCTAGGGACTGAAGCTTTCTTT. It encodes CASSIGQTGDLGTEAFF. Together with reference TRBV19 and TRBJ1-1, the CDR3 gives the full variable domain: DGGITQSPKYLFRKEGQNVTLSCEQNLNHDAMYWYRQDPGQGLRLIYYSQIVNDFQKGDIAEGYSVSREKKESFPLTVTSAQKNPTAFYLCASSIGQTGDLGTEAFFGQGTRLTVV.

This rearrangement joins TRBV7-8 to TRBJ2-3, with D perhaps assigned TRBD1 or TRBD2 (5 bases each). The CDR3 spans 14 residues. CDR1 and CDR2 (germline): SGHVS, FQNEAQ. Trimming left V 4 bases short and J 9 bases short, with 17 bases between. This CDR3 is CASSSGARVATQYF. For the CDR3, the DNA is TGTGCCAGCAGCTCCGGGGCCCGGGTTGCAACGCAGTATTTT.